This T cell receptor beta chain was sequenced in a study of blood T cell dynamics during melanoma immunotherapy. On the study more broadly: Standard first-line treatment here was pembrolizumab or nivolumab plus ipilimumab in metastatic melanoma.

Some clones are missing from TCRdb's copy, which holds only in-frame ones; the method was immunoSEQ multiplex PCR. This sample has some 12,000 clones, with less than 90% found just once. Study results and caveats: Unlike progressors, later disease-control patients had W3 repertoires gaining clonality or diversity.

For this clone: As yet, its antigen is unknown.

The V end was cut by 0 bases, the J end by 5 bases, with 16 bases between. Germline loops: CDR1 SGHNT, CDR2 YYREEE (reference sequence). This CDR3 is built from 16 residues. The time point denotes: week 3, after first cycle of checkpoint inhibitor. Samples come from before therapy and from week 3 after the first blockade cycle. The TCR comes from a human donor with melanoma. This chain links TRBV5-4 with TRBJ2-3; D is possibly TRBD1 or TRBD2 (5 bases each). The sample consisted of blood, taken from a patient treated with checkpoint blockade. The CDR3 DNA sequence: TGTGCCAGCAGCTTGGCCCGCGGGTCGAGGGGAGATACGCAGTATTTT. Translated: CASSLARGSRGDTQYF. Variable domain in full (rest from reference TRBV5-4 and TRBJ2-3): ETGVTQSPTHLIKTRGQQVTLRCSSQSGHNTVSWYQQALGQGPQFIFQYYREEENGRGNFPPRFSGLQFPNYSSELNVNALELDDSALYLCASSLARGSRGDTQYFGPGTRLTVL.